A single sample is the source of the 28 T cell receptor beta chains below, sequenced in a study of T cell responses to AZD1222 COVID-19 vaccine. Repertoires were generated with immunoSEQ multiplex PCR, while TCRdb's copy carries only in-frame clones and drops some. The data hold about 82,000 clones, with roughly 90% observed a single time. The input for sequencing was peripheral blood, taken on day 0 of AZD1222 vaccination. The receptor set was obtained from an adult in good health.

The J gene is TRBJ2-7, the V gene TRBV5-1; D is unresolved. Trimming took 4 bases from V and 0 from J, leaving 11 bases between them. The germline V gene encodes CDR1 SGHRS and CDR2 YFSETQ. The CDR3 runs 14 residues. The CDR3 sequence is CASSLIPSSYEQYF. The CDR3 nucleotides read TGCGCCAGCAGCCTCATCCCCAGCTCCTACGAGCAGTACTTC.

The rearrangement joins TRBV3-1 (or the pseudogene TRBV3-2) to TRBJ1-1; tentatively, D is TRBD1 (5 bases). Germline-derived CDR1 and CDR2 are LGHDT and YNNKEL (reference sequence). This CDR3 has 14 residues. V was cut by 8 bases and J by 10 bases, with 23 bases left in between. The CDR3 protein is CASLGRGEVSGAFF. In DNA form, the CDR3 reads TGTGCCAGCCTGGGGCGGGGGGAGGTATCTGGAGCTTTCTTT.

This clone was seen a handful of times. The chain links TRBV28 to TRBJ1-2, with D uncertain. The length of the CDR3 is 13 residues. V was trimmed by 7 bases and J by 5 bases, leaving 14 bases between them. Germline CDR1 reads MDHEN; CDR2 reads SYDVKM. The CDR3 DNA reads TGTGCCAGCACTAAGAGAACTCCTTATGGCTACACCTTC. Residues: CASTKRTPYGYTF.

V and J are TRBV28 and TRBJ1-4; D remains unclear. Looked up from germline, CDR1 is MDHEN and CDR2 is SYDVKM. V shed 7 bases and J shed 4 bases, with 16 bases lying between them. The CDR3 spans 15 residues. This CDR3 reads CASNKFGRSNEKLFF. CDR3 coding DNA: TGTGCCAGCAATAAGTTTGGACGGAGTAATGAAAAACTGTTTTTT. Full variable domain (outside the CDR3, taken from reference TRBV28 and TRBJ1-4): DVKVTQSSRYLVKRTGEKVFLECVQDMDHENMFWYRQDPGLGLRLIYFSYDVKMKEKGDIPEGYSVSREKKERFSLILESASTNQTSMYLCASNKFGRSNEKLFFGSGTQLSVL.

The chain joins TRBV9 to TRBJ1-2, with D possibly being TRBD1 (5 bases). This CDR3 has 13 residues. V was trimmed by 3 bases and J by 1 base, leaving 7 bases between them. Germline V gives CDR1 SGDLS, CDR2 YYNGEE. CDR3 nucleotide sequence: TGTGCCAGCAGCGCTCAGGGTAACTATGGCTACACCTTC. This encodes CASSAQGNYGYTF.

The J gene is TRBJ2-2, the V gene TRBV6-5; D perhaps matches TRBD1 (6 bases). V lost 6 bases and J lost 1, with 12 bases in between. The CDR3 covers 15 residues. Looked up from germline, CDR1 is MNHEY and CDR2 is SVGAGI. In nucleotides, the CDR3 is TGTGCCAGCAGGGTACAGGGCCTGAACACCGGGGAGCTGTTTTTT. As protein: CASRVQGLNTGELFF.

This chain uses TRBV3-1 (or the pseudogene TRBV3-2) with TRBJ1-4; TRBD1 might be the D (5 bases). The CDR3 has 14 residues. Germline V CDR1 and CDR2: LGHDT, YNNKEL (reference sequence). V was trimmed by 1 base and J by 6 bases, leaving 9 bases between them. The CDR3 sequence is CASSQVKGDEKLFF. The DNA of the CDR3 is TGTGCCAGCAGCCAAGTAAAAGGGGATGAAAAACTGTTTTTT.

The chain links TRBV6-5 to TRBJ1-5; D not resolved. CDR3 size: 13 residues. V lost 6 bases and J lost 2, with 8 bases in between. Germline CDR1 and CDR2: MNHEY and SVGAGI. CDR3 in amino acids: CASSPEGNQPQHF. CDR3 nucleotide sequence: TGTGCCAGCAGCCCCGAGGGCAATCAGCCCCAGCATTTT.

V gene TRBV19 combines with J gene TRBJ2-6; 7 bases agree with TRBD1. J lost 0 bases, V lost 9 bases, and 14 bases had no gene match. The CDR3 is 18 amino acids. CDR1 and CDR2 from the germline V gene are LNHDA and SQIVND (reference sequence). The CDR3 is CASLLRTGLSSGANVLTF. The DNA of the CDR3 is TGTGCCAGCCTCCTGAGGACAGGTCTCTCCTCTGGGGCCAACGTCCTGACTTTC.

J is TRBJ2-3 and V is TRBV6-5, with 13 bases aligning to TRBD2. V dropped 6 bases and J dropped 5; count of bases not matched to a gene: 5. From germline, CDR1 is MNHEY and CDR2 SVGAGI. The CDR3 totals 15 residues. The CDR3 region is CASRRLAGGVDTQYF. CDR3 sequence (DNA): TGTGCCAGCAGGAGACTAGCGGGGGGAGTAGATACGCAGTATTTT.

The gene calls are TRBV9 and TRBJ1-1; no firm D call. From germline, CDR1 is SGDLS and CDR2 YYNGEE. V dropped 0 bases and J dropped 4 bases, with 7 bases sitting between them. This CDR3 is built from 13 residues. The CDR3 is CASSVGGSTEAFF. The CDR3 bases are TGTGCCAGCAGCGTAGGAGGGAGCACTGAAGCTTTCTTT.

This chain links TRBV7-9 with TRBJ2-7; D is undetermined. The CDR3 sequence is 13 residues long. Germline CDR1 reads SEHNR; CDR2 reads FQNEAQ (reference sequence). Trimming took off 0 bases at V and 2 bases at J, with 5 bases between the two ends. CDR3 DNA sequence: TGTGCCAGCAGCTTAGCCCGCCCCTACGAGCAGTACTTC. Amino acids: CASSLARPYEQYF.

The gene calls are TRBV10-2 and TRBJ2-7; D may match TRBD1 or TRBD2 (5 bases each). The CDR3 length is 15 residues. Deletions cut 2 bases from V and 2 bases from J, with 13 bases between. The germline V gene encodes CDR1 WSHSY and CDR2 SAAADI. CDR3 sequence (DNA): TGCGCCAGCAGTGAGAGAGGGGTCCTTCCCTACGAGCAGTACTTC. Encoded protein: CASSERGVLPYEQYF.

The V call is TRBV9, the J call TRBJ2-2; D is perhaps TRBD1 (6 bases). CDR1 and CDR2 (germline): SGDLS, YYNGEE. The CDR3 loop spans 14 amino acids. V shed 0 bases and J shed 7 bases, with 10 bases lying between them. CDR3 nucleotides: TGTGCCAGCAGCGTAGATCAGGGGTTCGGGGAGCTGTTTTTT. This sequence encodes CASSVDQGFGELFF.

The chain recombines TRBV4-2 with TRBJ2-2; possibly TRBD1 for D (5 bases). This CDR3 region has 19 residues. Looked up from germline, CDR1 is LGHNA and CDR2 is YNFKEQ. Trimming took off 0 bases at V and 0 bases at J, with 17 bases between the two ends. The CDR3 region has the DNA TGTGCCAGCAGCCAAGACCCTCCCGGACAACTCACGAACACCGGGGAGCTGTTTTTT. It translates to CASSQDPPGQLTNTGELFF.

This chain joins TRBV29-1 and TRBJ1-1; 11 nucleotides line up with TRBD1. The CDR3 runs 14 residues. Germline lookup yields CDR1 SQVTM and CDR2 ANQGSEA. The junction had 3 bases not matched to a gene; V was cut back by 5 bases and J by 1 base. DNA of the CDR3: TGCAGCGTTCAGGACAGGGGGCGGAACACTGAAGCTTTCTTT. It encodes CSVQDRGRNTEAFF.

V usage is TRBV28 and J usage is TRBJ1-2; no reliable D call. The length of the CDR3 is 14 residues. Per the germline V gene, CDR1 is MDHEN and CDR2 is SYDVKM. The ends were cut back, 5 bases at V and 0 bases at J, with 10 bases in the middle. As DNA, the CDR3 is TGTGCCAGCAGTCCCCGATGGCCTAACTATGGCTACACCTTC. This translates into CASSPRWPNYGYTF.

This clone was counted a single time. The chain combines TRBV24-1 with TRBJ2-7, with 7 bases fitting TRBD1. In germline, CDR1 is KGHDR, CDR2 SFDVKD. J was trimmed by 4 bases and V by 9 bases; bases with no gene match: 2. This CDR3 comprises 11 residues. Written as DNA, the CDR3 is TGTGCCACCTCGGACAGGTACGAGCAGTACTTC. This codes for CATSDRYEQYF.

On this clone: The sample contains more than one DNA sequence encoding this CDR3. The chain is built from TRBV2 and TRBJ1-1; D remains unclear. The CDR3 is made up of 11 amino acids. The germline V gene encodes CDR1 SNHLY and CDR2 FYNNEI. The V and J ends lost 4 bases and 4 bases respectively, with 4 bases between them. Written as DNA, the CDR3 is TGTGCCAGCAGTGTAGGCACTGAAGCTTTCTTT. Translated: CASSVGTEAFF.

The chain couples TRBV19 to TRBJ2-3; 10 positions agree with TRBD2. This CDR3 has 17 amino acids. V shed 3 bases, J shed 4 bases, and the junction held 10 bases outside the gene matches. Germline CDR1 and CDR2: LNHDA and SQIVND (reference sequence). CDR3 sequence: CASSIRSSGGLADTQYF. CDR3 DNA: TGTGCCAGTAGTATTCGTAGTAGCGGGGGGTTGGCAGATACGCAGTATTTT.

This chain connects TRBV7-9 to TRBJ1-3; a possible D gene is TRBD1 (5 bases). The length of the CDR3 is 16 residues. V was pared by 2 bases and J by 1 base, with 12 bases between. Germline CDR1 reads SEHNR; CDR2 reads FQNEAQ (reference sequence). The CDR3 reads CASSLMAGRSGNTIYF. The CDR3 DNA reads as TGTGCCAGCAGCTTAATGGCAGGGAGGTCTGGAAACACCATATATTTT. The whole variable domain, remainder taken from reference TRBV7-9 and TRBJ1-3, is DTGVSQNPRHKITKRGQNVTFRCDPISEHNRLYWYRQTLGQGPEFLTYFQNEAQLEKSRLLSDRFSAERPKGSFSTLEIQRTEQGDSAMYLCASSLMAGRSGNTIYFGEGSWLTVV.

V usage is TRBV7-2 and J usage is TRBJ1-1, with TRBD1 as a possible D gene (6 bases). Trimming pared 5 bases from V and 6 bases from J, leaving 19 bases between. The CDR3 extends over 15 amino acids. The germline CDR1 and CDR2 sequences are SGHTA and FQGNSA. The CDR3 protein is CASSPQTGISAEAFF. The CDR3 DNA reads as TGTGCCAGCAGCCCTCAAACAGGGATCAGCGCTGAAGCTTTCTTT.

The chain joins TRBV6-5 to TRBJ2-1; D uncertain. The CDR3 covers 12 residues. V was trimmed by 6 bases and J by 3 bases, leaving 6 bases between them. Germline CDR1 MNHEY, CDR2 SVGAGI. This CDR3 reads CASRDGYNEQFF. The DNA for the CDR3 is TGTGCCAGCAGGGACGGCTACAATGAGCAGTTCTTC.

The rearrangement links TRBV7-9 to TRBJ2-7; D remains ambiguous. The CDR3 covers 13 residues. Trimming took 2 bases from V and 0 from J, leaving 5 bases between them. Germline V gene lookup returns CDR1 SEHNR and CDR2 FQNEAQ (reference sequence). The CDR3 is CASSLWSSYEQYF. For the CDR3, the DNA is TGTGCCAGCAGCTTATGGAGCTCCTACGAGCAGTACTTC.

The chain combines TRBV6-5 with TRBJ1-6; 8 bases are shared with TRBD1. Germline V gives CDR1 MNHEY, CDR2 SVGAGI. Trimming took 3 bases from V and 8 from J; bases not matched to a gene: 3. The CDR3 consists of 14 residues. CDR3: CASSYSGGDSPLHF. The CDR3 DNA follows: TGTGCCAGCAGTTATTCAGGGGGCGATTCACCCCTCCACTTT.

The V gene is TRBV5-1, the J gene TRBJ2-4, with D possibly TRBD2 on 6 matching bases. This CDR3 comprises 14 residues. Germline CDR1 SGHRS, CDR2 YFSETQ. V dropped 4 bases and J dropped 0 bases, with 8 bases sitting between them. The CDR3 reads CASSPGLAKNIQYF. The CDR3 nucleotides read TGCGCCAGCAGCCCGGGACTAGCCAAAAACATTCAGTACTTC.

The chain joins TRBV2 to TRBJ1-1, with D unclear. Germline V gene data show CDR1 as SNHLY and CDR2 as FYNNEI. V was cut by 7 bases and J by 6 bases, with 12 bases left in between. This CDR3 is 12 amino acids long. The CDR3 reads CASNRVPAEAFF. As DNA, the CDR3 is TGTGCCAGCAATCGGGTTCCCGCTGAAGCTTTCTTT. Filled out from reference TRBV2 and TRBJ1-1, the complete variable domain reads EPEVTQTPSHQVTQMGQEVILRCVPISNHLYFYWYRQILGQKVEFLVSFYNNEISEKSEIFDDQFSVERPDGSNFTLKIRSTKLEDSAMYFCASNRVPAEAFFGQGTRLTVV.

DNA of the CDR3: TGCGCCAGCAGCCGGTCCTTAGACACAGATACGCAGTATTTT. Amino acid sequence: CASSRSLDTDTQYF. The chain joins TRBV5-1 to TRBJ2-3; D gene ambiguous. Trimming stripped 4 bases from V and 2 bases from J, with 11 bases between. The CDR3 extends over 14 amino acids. The germline gives CDR1 SGHRS, CDR2 YFSETQ.